The TCR beta chain under discussion was sequenced for a study of T-cell reconstitution after alpha-beta-depleted transplantation in children. Study findings and constraints: T-cell numbers and diversity, one year after transplant, stemmed largely from T cells that were newly produced. Day-60 TCRbeta diversity that was high in some patients was derived from surviving recipient T cells and thymic progenitors. The origin of alpha-beta T cells about two months after transplant was reportedly several hundred expanded graft clones.

The CDR3 consists of 15 residues. Looked up from germline, CDR1 is DFQATT and CDR2 is SNEGSKA (reference sequence). Germline trimming cut 6 bases from V and 1 base from J; bases unmatched to any gene: 9. This clonotype was seen a few times. No antigen is known for it. Unique molecular identifiers were incorporated when the TCRbeta library was constructed. TCRdb processed the PCR reads anew with MiXCR; each CDR3 protein has one entry. The data hold about 300,000 distinct CDR3 sequences, with 6% to 10% observed a single time. This sequence was found in a female patient aged 2-15 years who had a stem cell transplant for Fanconi anemia, so the T cells may come from the graft donor. This specimen consisted of peripheral blood, obtained 360 days after TCRalphabeta/CD19-depleted stem cell transplant. The J gene is TRBJ1-5, the V gene TRBV20-1; 7 bases agree with TRBD1. CDR3 DNA sequence: TGCAGTGCAGCGACCCAGGGGGAAAGCAATCAGCCCCAGCATTTT. Translated, it gives CSAATQGESNQPQHF.